This T cell receptor (beta chain) was profiled in a study of blood T cell repertoires in COVID-19 (dated by TCRdb to the early 2020s). About the study as a whole: Samples covering the acute and convalescent phases of COVID-19 were provided by collaborators in the United States, Italy and Spain. HLA class I and class II types, where available, came from metadata supplied by the sample provider rather than from assay-based typing. The repertoires were released in a freely available public database intended as a resource for research on the immune response to SARS-CoV-2. Nearly every sample came with metadata listing a de-identified subject ID, COVID-19 status, age in years and sex. The material from the prospective study consisted of cDNA or gDNA derived from T cells, B-cell-depleted T cells, or PBMCs. Deeply sampled blood TCRbeta repertoires from subjects exposed to, actively infected with, or recovered from COVID-19 were included in the dataset. The samples were drawn from the first 160 participants of the ongoing ImmuneRACE study and from some 1,300 subjects provided by 6 global collaborators.

One collaborating source in Seattle enrolled patients while the patients were actively infected and followed the patients over time throughout the course of disease. The collaborating institutions used their own protocols to collect whole blood in K2EDTA tubes. For TCRbeta analysis, collaborators shipped samples in one of three forms: frozen whole blood, isolated PBMCs, or DNA extracted from either of those sample types. Study-wide conclusions, independent of this receptor: Clinical and demographic metadata were provided uncurated, with the amount varying by source and participant.

Notes on this clone: This clone's antigen is unknown. Base qualities are not at hand, and no much larger clone is one base apart.

TCRbeta CDR3 regions were amplified from genomic DNA using the immunoSEQ Assay, a bias-controlled multiplex PCR. The paper's data handling went like this. The number of nucleated cells in each sample was estimated from the amplification of reference gene primers within the assay. Sequence reads were collapsed and filtered to measure the absolute abundance of every unique TCRbeta CDR3 rearrangement. For each sample, productive Simpson clonality was calculated as the square root of Simpson's diversity index over productive rearrangements. TCRdb limited this immuneACCESS table to in-frame rearrangements with V and J called. A share of clones is missing; checked studies link under half to unresolved V genes, and the rest is unexplained. V, J and clone size are those of that table, while D and trimming were read from the DNA. Counted in this sample were about 180,000 clones; 75% to 90% of them appeared once. The leading ten clones occupy about 7% of the sample.

Counted from cysteine to phenylalanine, this CDR3 has 15 amino acids. Kept here is only the CDR3 DNA, which spans 45 bases and is read in frame from base 1. From a lookup of the germline V gene, CDR1 and CDR2 are KGHSH and LQKENI. V was cut back by 3 bases and J by 0 bases, leaving a gap of 9 bases between them. Sequenced input: peripheral blood. This receptor was obtained from a woman aged 40 to 50 with COVID-19, enrolled during active disease. The chain links TRBV18 with TRBJ1-3; no D gene can be assigned with confidence. The DNA sequence is given as TGTGCCAGCTCACCCGGGGTTGCCTCTGGAAACACCATATATTTT. It codes for CASSPGVASGNTIYF.